The clone carrying this TCR beta chain was detected only once. What it binds is not known. This sample stems from a study of cytomegalovirus exposure and HLA in healthy donors. As for the study in general: A previous analysis identified 117 million unique TCR beta sequences derived from some 170 million T cells. A preliminary data release comprised 80 million to 95 million unique TCRs obtained from HLA-typed donors. Study-level findings and limits: The study had only CMV serostatus as immune exposure information. V segments that were indistinguishable, TRBV6-2 and TRBV6-3 among them, were omitted from analysis.

The CDR3 totals 15 residues. J was trimmed by 6 bases and V by 1 base; bases with no gene match: 4. In germline, CDR1 is MNHEY, CDR2 SMNVEV (reference sequence). The PCR had 60 Vbeta and 13 Jbeta primers. The assay was immunoSEQ multiplex PCR, and TCRdb's table has in-frame clones only and misses some. This sample has a few hundred thousand clones, with approximately 78% found just once. The origin of this receptor is a man under 40 in good health and CMV-seronegative. Sequenced input: PBMCs. This chain uses TRBV27 with TRBJ1-4; TRBD1 agrees at 8 bases. The CDR3 reads CASSLYPGGYEKLFF. The DNA of the CDR3 is TGTGCCAGCAGTTTATATCCAGGGGGCTATGAAAAACTGTTTTTT.